This record concerns one T cell receptor (beta chain) sequence. Its antigen is currently unknown. The data are from a study of radiation and T cells in renal cell carcinoma. Overall study findings and caveats: Top tumor clonotypes rose in blood 2 weeks post-radiation, then contracted.

Produced via immunoSEQ multiplex PCR; TCRdb's table is partial and in-frame only. The sample shows just under 150,000 clones, about 88% of them seen only once. Indicated time point: blood 4 weeks post-SBRT, at nephrectomy. Documented treatment: 15 Gy SBRT to primary tumor, nephrectomy 4 weeks later. Nephrectomy followed 15 Gy stereotactic body radiation by 4 weeks. Blood was sampled at baseline, 2 weeks and 4 weeks after SBRT. This renal cell carcinoma was of the clear cell type. The J segment lost 2 bases and the V segment lost 5 bases, leaving 6 bases of the junction unmatched. Germline values: CDR1 SGHTA, CDR2 FQGNSA. The CDR3 runs 15 residues.

This sequence originates from a woman aged 45-59 years with renal cell carcinoma. The material sequenced was blood, taken from a patient whose treatment included radiotherapy and nephrectomy. The V gene is TRBV7-2, the J gene TRBJ1-5; 7 bases align to TRBD1. The CDR3 DNA is TGTGCCAGCAGCCTGGAGGGGGCGGGCAATCAGCCCCAGCATTTT. The encoded protein is CASSLEGAGNQPQHF.